This section outlines one T cell receptor (beta chain) sequence together with its context. This entry is derived from a study of blood T cell repertoires in COVID-19. The CDR3 has 14 residues. CDR1 is SNHLY, CDR2 FYNNEI, per germline. V dropped 8 bases and J dropped 5; count of bases not matched to a gene: 6. Only in-frame clones appear in the TCRdb table, and some are missing; sequencing was by immunoSEQ multiplex PCR. The sample includes about 260,000 clones, 80% to 90% of them seen just once. Sequenced material: peripheral blood. V gene TRBV2 combines with J gene TRBJ2-3; TRBD1 aligns across 11 bases. The sequence derives from a man younger than 40 with active or convalescent COVID-19. For the CDR3, the DNA is TGTGCCAGCGCAGGGGACAGGGGGATAGATACGCAGTATTTT. This translates into CASAGDRGIDTQYF. Full variable domain (remainder filled in from reference TRBV2 and TRBJ2-3): EPEVTQTPSHQVTQMGQEVILRCVPISNHLYFYWYRQILGQKVEFLVSFYNNEISEKSEIFDDQFSVERPDGSNFTLKIRSTKLEDSAMYFCASAGDRGIDTQYFGPGTRLTVL.